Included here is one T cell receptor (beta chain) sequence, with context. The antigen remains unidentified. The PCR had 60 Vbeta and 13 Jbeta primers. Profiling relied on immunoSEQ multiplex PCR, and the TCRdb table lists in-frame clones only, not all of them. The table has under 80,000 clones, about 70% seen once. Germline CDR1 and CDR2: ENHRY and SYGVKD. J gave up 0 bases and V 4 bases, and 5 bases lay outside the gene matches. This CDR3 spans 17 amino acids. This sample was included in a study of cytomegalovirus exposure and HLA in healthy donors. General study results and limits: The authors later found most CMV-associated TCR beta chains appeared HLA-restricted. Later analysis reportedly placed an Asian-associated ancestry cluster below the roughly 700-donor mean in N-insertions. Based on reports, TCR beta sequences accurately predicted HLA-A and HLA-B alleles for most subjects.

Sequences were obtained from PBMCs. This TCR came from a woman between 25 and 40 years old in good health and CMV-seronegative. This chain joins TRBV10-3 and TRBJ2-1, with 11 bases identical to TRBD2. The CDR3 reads CAISALAGGSSYNEQFF. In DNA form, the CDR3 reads TGTGCCATCAGTGCCCTAGCGGGGGGCTCCTCCTACAATGAGCAGTTCTTC.